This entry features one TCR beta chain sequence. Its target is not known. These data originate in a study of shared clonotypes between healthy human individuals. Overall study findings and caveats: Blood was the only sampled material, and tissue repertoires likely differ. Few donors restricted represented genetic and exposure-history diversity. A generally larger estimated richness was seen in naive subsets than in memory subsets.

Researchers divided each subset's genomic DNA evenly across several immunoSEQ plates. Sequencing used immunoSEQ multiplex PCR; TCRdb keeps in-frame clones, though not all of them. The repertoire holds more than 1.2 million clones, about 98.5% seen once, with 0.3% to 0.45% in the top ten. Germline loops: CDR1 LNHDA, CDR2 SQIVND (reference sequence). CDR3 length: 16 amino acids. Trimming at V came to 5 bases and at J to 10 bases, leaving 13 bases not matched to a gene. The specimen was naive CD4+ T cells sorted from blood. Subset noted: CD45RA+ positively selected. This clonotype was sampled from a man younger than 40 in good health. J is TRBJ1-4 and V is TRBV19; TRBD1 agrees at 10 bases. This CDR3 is CASSLGQGHTGGKLFF. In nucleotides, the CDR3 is TGTGCCAGTAGTTTGGGACAGGGGCACACTGGAGGAAAACTGTTTTTT.